This T cell receptor (beta chain) was identified during a study of Ad26.COV2.S vaccination and SARS-CoV-2 variants. Looking at the study overall: Enrollment placed the donor in the COV1001 Ad26.COV2.S trial arm.

The data were produced by immunoSEQ multiplex PCR, yet TCRdb's version contains in-frame clones alone and is incomplete. This sample carries roughly 320,000 clones, 87% of them seen once, and the ten largest clones take around 3.6%. V shed 6 bases and J 4 bases; nucleotides not matched to a gene: 11. Germline V gives CDR1 MNHEY, CDR2 SVGAGI. The CDR3 runs to 15 residues. The treatment is: roughly 18 received Ad26.COV2.S at low or high dose, single or two shots; roughly five received placebo; per-sample allocation not given. Collection of the samples took place on day 63 after the first injection of vaccine or placebo. The individual, an adult aged 18-55 years, was a donor in Boston. Comments on this clone: Antigen specificity is unknown.

Study conclusions and caveats: Vaccine recipients surpassed placebo recipients in spike-specific TCR breadth. Researchers cautioned that TCR breadth and depth analyses may have underestimated total T cell responses.

Sequences were derived from peripheral blood, sampled in a trial of Ad26.COV2.S vaccine versus placebo. The chain carries TRBV6-5 and TRBJ1-2, with 7 bases identical to TRBD1. This TCR derives from a person aged 18-65 years who received the Ad26.COV2.S COVID-19 vaccine or a placebo. Here the CDR3 DNA reads TGTGCCAGCAGGCTGGGACAGACCTACGCCTATGGCTACACCTTC. Translated, it gives CASRLGQTYAYGYTF.